Reported below is one T cell receptor (beta chain). The data stem from a study of control samples from healthy donors and cancer patients. CDR1 and CDR2 (germline): ENHRY, SYGVKD. The V and J ends lost 10 bases and 5 bases respectively, with 12 bases between them. The CDR3 covers 11 residues. Assay used: immunoSEQ multiplex PCR; TCRdb lists only in-frame clones, some missing. The sample includes 15,000 or so clones, over 80% of them seen just once. The rearrangement links TRBV10-3 to TRBJ2-7; perhaps D is TRBD1 or TRBD2 (5 bases each). The material sequenced was PBMCs. The source of this sequence is a woman in her 70s with colorectal cancer. The CDR3 here is CATQGPHEQYF. The CDR3 nucleotides read TGTGCCACCCAGGGACCCCACGAGCAGTACTTC.